These 5 T cell receptor beta chains were all obtained from the same sample, sequenced in a study of OX40 agonist ivuxolimab in advanced cancers. The protocol used for the library was the immunoSEQ multiplex PCR assay. Entries here come from immuneACCESS through TCRdb and include only in-frame sequences with V and J called. Some clones fail to appear in such tables; in the studies checked, an unresolved V gene covers under half of the shortfall, and the cause of the remainder is unknown. Within this sample are about 20,000 clones, with 85% to 95% of them counted one time only. 58% of the sample is held by the ten biggest clonotypes. The source was CD4+ or CD8+ T cells sorted from blood, collected in a trial of the OX40 agonist ivuxolimab. The origin of the receptors is an adult with an advanced solid tumor such as melanoma, head and neck, liver or kidney cancer.

V and J are TRBV7-9 and TRBJ2-5, with 7 bases matching TRBD1. The DNA matches TRBJ2-7 better at its end, which makes the J call doubtful. Per the germline V gene, CDR1 is SEHNR and CDR2 is FQNEAQ (reference sequence). The CDR3 is 17 amino acids. CDR3 region: CASSHPTWTGEFYEQYF. CDR3 nucleotide sequence: TGTGCCAGCAGCCACCCCACCTGGACAGGCGAATTCTACGAGCAGTACTTC.

This chain joins TRBV30 and TRBJ2-2; D possibly corresponds to TRBD2 (6 bases). Germline CDR1 reads GTSNPN; CDR2 reads SVGIG (reference sequence). Trimming took off 4 bases at V and 4 bases at J, with 13 bases between the two ends. The CDR3 is 14 residues long. CDR3 amino acids: CAWTGGGATGELFF. The CDR3 DNA reads TGTGCCTGGACCGGGGGAGGAGCCACCGGGGAGCTGTTTTTT.

The chain joins TRBV18 to TRBJ1-5; D is unresolved. Trimming cost V 5 bases and J 4 bases, with 6 bases left between them. This CDR3 has 12 residues. The germline CDR1 and CDR2 sequences are KGHSH and LQKENI. CDR3 DNA: TGTGCCAGCTCAGGGATAAATCAGCCCCAGCATTTT. It translates to CASSGINQPQHF.

The genes are TRBV7-6 and TRBJ1-1; 9 bases line up with TRBD1. Germline V lookup: CDR1 SGHVS, CDR2 FNYEAQ. With V trimmed by 5 bases and J by 0 bases, 10 bases remained unmatched. The CDR3 is 17 amino acids. CDR3 DNA sequence: TGTGCCAGCAGCAAAGGGACAGGGAAGCAGTTGAACACTGAAGCTTTCTTT. Its protein is CASSKGTGKQLNTEAFF.

The V and J genes are TRBV19 and TRBJ1-2; 7 bases fit TRBD1. Germline V gives CDR1 LNHDA, CDR2 SQIVND (reference sequence). The CDR3 totals 15 residues. V gave up 0 bases and J gave up 2 bases; unmatched junction bases: 3. CDR3 in DNA: TGTGCCAGTAGTATAGACGAGGGGGCGAACTATGGCTACACCTTC. Translating gives CASSIDEGANYGYTF. The variable domain in full, with the rest retrieved from reference TRBV19 and TRBJ1-2, is DGGITQSPKYLFRKEGQNVTLSCEQNLNHDAMYWYRQDPGQGLRLIYYSQIVNDFQKGDIAEGYSVSREKKESFPLTVTSAQKNPTAFYLCASSIDEGANYGYTFGSGTRLTVV.